The present T cell receptor (beta chain) was sequenced within a study of cytomegalovirus exposure and HLA in healthy donors. The PCR made use of 60 Vbeta and 13 Jbeta primers. Measured with immunoSEQ multiplex PCR; TCRdb has only the in-frame clones, and not every one. The table has 120,000 to 150,000 clones, approximately 9% seen once. Findings and caveats of the study: Donors were assumed by presence/absence analyses to have roughly uniform sequencing depth. A later analysis showed TCR association rates differing by HLA locus, peaking at DRB1 and lowest at HLA-C.

Worth noting for this clone: The antigen remains unidentified.

There are 15 residues in the CDR3. V lost 0 bases to trimming and J lost 6 bases; unmatched junction nucleotides: 3. From germline, CDR1 is MNHEY and CDR2 SVGAGI. The sequenced material came from PBMCs. The sequence was obtained from a male donor in good health and CMV-seronegative. This chain uses TRBV6-5 with TRBJ2-2, with 8 bases matching TRBD2. The CDR3: CASSYSFGRAGELFF. The CDR3 DNA sequence: TGTGCCAGCAGTTACTCGTTCGGGAGGGCCGGGGAGCTGTTTTTT.